This T cell receptor beta chain was sequenced in a study of T-cell memory formation after mild COVID-19 (dated by TCRdb to about 2021). In the study overall: Most TCR sequence clusters were specific to one of the two donors. The cohort was made up of two young adult volunteers, one female and one male, who were previously healthy. T-cell clones expanding and contracting after mild COVID-19 in two donors were tracked by longitudinal TCRalpha and TCRbeta repertoire sequencing.

This clonotype was seen a handful of times. Its antigen has not been determined. No base quality information exists; no much larger clone differs at one position. There are 17 amino acids in the CDR3, from cysteine to phenylalanine inclusive. Solely the CDR3 DNA is kept, with 51 bases framed from the first base. The CDR1 and CDR2 encoded by the germline V gene (reference sequence) are SEHNR and FQNEAQ. V lost 3 bases and J lost 0 bases; the stretch between them is 17 bases long. Ficoll-Paque density gradient centrifugation was the method used to isolate PBMCs. Points the paper makes about the study in general: The study included only a couple of mild cases, and larger cohorts that include severe cases with pre-infection samples were judged to be necessary. Some responding clones were detected in pre-infection memory, which suggested that pre-existing cross-reactive memory T cells had joined the SARS-CoV-2 response. Balanced CD4/CD8 phenotypes were observed for clones contracting from day 15 to 85, whereas a bias towards CD4+ was observed for a second wave of clones expanding from day 15 to 37. Whether the second-wave clones peaking on day 37 were SARS-CoV-2 specific was not confirmed. Contracting CD4+ clones turned up mainly in the CM and EM memory subsets, whereas EMRA was where CD8+ clones were enriched.

TCRdb records Illumina NovaSeq 6000 as the sequencer. TCRalpha and TCRbeta cDNA libraries were constructed by 5'RACE with constant-segment primers, with sample barcodes and unique molecular identifiers being introduced. Trizol reagent was used to extract RNA from every sample. Libraries were amplified in two PCR steps, with a second sample barcode and Illumina TruSeq adapters added in the second step. Sequencing of libraries was performed on an Illumina NovaSeq with 2 x 150 bp paired-end reads. As for the original processing: Demultiplexing of reads and collapsing into UMI-guided consensus sequences were performed with migec v1.2.7. Using mixcr v2.1.11, UMI consensuses were aligned to TRA and TRB V and J templates and then assembled into clonotypes. Expanded or contracted clonotypes were those called significant by both edgeR and NoisET, with noise models trained on biological replicates. For edgeR calls, a false discovery rate-adjusted p below 0.01 and a log2 fold-change threshold of 1 were applied. As an exploratory analysis of dynamics, max-normalized trajectories of the 1000 most abundant clonotypes were examined with PCA combined with hierarchical clustering. The CD4 or CD8 phenotype of responding clones was assigned using the separately sequenced CD4+ and CD8+ repertoires. TCRdb handled the public reads itself, with Q25 trimming in fastp and clone calling in MiXCR, and kept productive beta chains. Each CDR3 protein appears once, grouped with its most common genes and DNA. Here the V and J calls rest on TCRdb's processing, not on the authors' analysis. This sample comprises about 290,000 distinct CDR3 sequences, more than 15% of them detected only once. The ten largest clones capture roughly 24% of the sample.

The sample comprised PBMCs or a T cell subset sorted from them (not recorded which). The V gene is TRBV7-9 and the J gene is TRBJ2-5, with no confident D gene call. This clonotype was obtained from a man aged 18 to 35 who had mild COVID-19 (a few samples of this study predate the infection). The sample titles of this study are shuffled in the database, so cell type and time point are left out; the donor was told from shared clones. The nucleotide sequence is given as TGTGCCAGCAGCTTTTGGGGTCGGGCAGAGTACCAAGAGACCCAGTACTTC. It translates to CASSFWGRAEYQETQYF.